This T cell receptor (beta chain) was sequenced in a study of T cell responses to AZD1222 COVID-19 vaccine. Germline V lookup: CDR1 SGHTA, CDR2 FQGNSA. The germline V and J ends were trimmed by 2 bases and 1 base, with 9 bases remaining between them. CDR3 length: 15 residues. Method: immunoSEQ multiplex PCR; TCRdb's copy keeps in-frame clones and lacks some. The profile shows about 87,000 clones, around nine tenths of them singletons. The sequenced sample was peripheral blood, obtained on day 0 of AZD1222 vaccination. The chain combines TRBV7-2 with TRBJ1-5; unclear D gene. This TCR derives from an adult in good health. The CDR3 here is CASSLYIGSNQPQHF. The CDR3 DNA reads TGTGCCAGCAGCTTATATATCGGCAGCAATCAGCCCCAGCATTTT.